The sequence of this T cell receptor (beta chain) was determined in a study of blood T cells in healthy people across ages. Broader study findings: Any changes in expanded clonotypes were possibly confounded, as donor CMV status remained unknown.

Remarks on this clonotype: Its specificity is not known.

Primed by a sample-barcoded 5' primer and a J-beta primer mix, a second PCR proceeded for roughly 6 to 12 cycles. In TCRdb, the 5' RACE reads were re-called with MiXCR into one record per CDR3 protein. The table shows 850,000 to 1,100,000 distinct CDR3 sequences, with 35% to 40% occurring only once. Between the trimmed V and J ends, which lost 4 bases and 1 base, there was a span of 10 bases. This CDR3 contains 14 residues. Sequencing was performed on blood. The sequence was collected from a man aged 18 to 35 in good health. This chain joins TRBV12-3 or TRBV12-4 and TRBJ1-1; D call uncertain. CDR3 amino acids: CASSYPTENTEAFF. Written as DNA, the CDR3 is TGTGCCAGCAGTTATCCGACGGAGAACACTGAAGCTTTCTTT.